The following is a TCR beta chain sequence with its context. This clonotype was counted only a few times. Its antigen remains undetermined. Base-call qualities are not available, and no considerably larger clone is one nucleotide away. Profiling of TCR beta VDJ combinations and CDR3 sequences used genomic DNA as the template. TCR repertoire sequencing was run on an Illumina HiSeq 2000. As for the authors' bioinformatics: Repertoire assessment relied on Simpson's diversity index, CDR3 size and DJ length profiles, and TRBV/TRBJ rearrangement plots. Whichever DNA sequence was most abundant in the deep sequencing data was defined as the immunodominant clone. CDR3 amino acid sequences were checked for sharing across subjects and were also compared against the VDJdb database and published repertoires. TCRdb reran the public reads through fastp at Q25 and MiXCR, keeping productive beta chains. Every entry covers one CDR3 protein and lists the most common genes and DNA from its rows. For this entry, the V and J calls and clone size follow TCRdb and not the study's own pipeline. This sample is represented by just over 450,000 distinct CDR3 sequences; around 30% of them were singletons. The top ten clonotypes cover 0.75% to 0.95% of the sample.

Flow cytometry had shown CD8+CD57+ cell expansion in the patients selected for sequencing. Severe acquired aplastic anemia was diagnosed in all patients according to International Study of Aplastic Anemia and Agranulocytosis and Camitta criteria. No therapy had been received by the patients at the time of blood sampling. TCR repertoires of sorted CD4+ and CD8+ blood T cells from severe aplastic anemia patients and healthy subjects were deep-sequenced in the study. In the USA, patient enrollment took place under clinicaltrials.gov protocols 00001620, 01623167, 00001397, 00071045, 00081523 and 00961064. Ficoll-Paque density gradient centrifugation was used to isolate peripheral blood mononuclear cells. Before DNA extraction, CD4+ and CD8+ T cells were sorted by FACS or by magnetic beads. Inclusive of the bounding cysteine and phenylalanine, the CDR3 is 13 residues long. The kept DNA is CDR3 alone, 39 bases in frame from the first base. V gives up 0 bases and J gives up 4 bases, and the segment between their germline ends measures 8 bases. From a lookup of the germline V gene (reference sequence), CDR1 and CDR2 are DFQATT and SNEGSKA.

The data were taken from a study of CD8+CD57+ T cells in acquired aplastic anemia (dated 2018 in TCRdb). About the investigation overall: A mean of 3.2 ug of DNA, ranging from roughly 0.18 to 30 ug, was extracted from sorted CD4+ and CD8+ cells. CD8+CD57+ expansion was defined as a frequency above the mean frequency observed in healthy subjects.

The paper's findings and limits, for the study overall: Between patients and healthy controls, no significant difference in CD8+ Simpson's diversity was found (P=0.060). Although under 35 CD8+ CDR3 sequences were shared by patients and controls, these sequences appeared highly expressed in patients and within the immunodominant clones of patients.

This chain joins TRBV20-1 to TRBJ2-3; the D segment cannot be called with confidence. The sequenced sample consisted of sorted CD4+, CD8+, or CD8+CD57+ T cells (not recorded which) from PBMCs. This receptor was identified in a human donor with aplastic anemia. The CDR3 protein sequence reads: CSARDPRADTQYF. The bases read TGCAGTGCTAGAGATCCAAGGGCAGATACGCAGTATTTT.